Detailed here is one T cell receptor beta chain. This sample was taken from a study of T cells after yellow fever vaccination. One entry per CDR3 protein results from TCRdb running MiXCR on the 5' RACE reads. The data show under 550,000 distinct CDR3 sequences, with just over 20% seen just once and roughly a sixth held by the top ten. There are 15 residues in the CDR3. The V segment lost 3 bases and the J segment 5 bases; nucleotides outside the gene matches: 7. Germline values: CDR1 LGHNA, CDR2 YSLEER. The source of this sequence is a man younger than 30 who received the YFV17D yellow fever vaccine. The chain links TRBV4-3 to TRBJ2-5; 9 nucleotides match TRBD1. Specimen: PBMCs, collected 20 to 25 days after the first yellow fever vaccination. CDR3 sequence: CASSHLGQGYETQYF. The DNA of the CDR3 is TGCGCCAGCAGCCACCTAGGACAGGGGTACGAGACCCAGTACTTC.